The 5 T cell receptor beta chains reported below all come from one sample, sequenced in a study of cytomegalovirus exposure and HLA in healthy donors. The PCR ran on 60 Vbeta and 13 Jbeta primers. Some clones are missing from TCRdb's copy, which holds only in-frame ones; the method was immunoSEQ multiplex PCR. The listing contains about 58,000 clones. Material: PBMCs. The source is a woman aged 18-29 years in good health and CMV-seronegative.

This chain joins TRBV2 and TRBJ1-4; TRBD1 might be the D (5 bases). The CDR3 sequence is 14 residues long. With 7 bases removed from V and 1 base from J, the gap between germline ends came to 10 bases. Germline V gene data show CDR1 as SNHLY and CDR2 as FYNNEI. Here the CDR3 reads CASNNQGTNEKLFF. The CDR3 DNA is TGTGCCAGCAATAATCAGGGAACTAATGAAAAACTGTTTTTT.

This rearrangement joins TRBV19 to TRBJ2-1; TRBD1 matches 8 bases. The germline CDR1 and CDR2 sequences are LNHDA and SQIVND (reference sequence). V shed 1 base and J 8 bases; nucleotides not matched to a gene: 7. CDR3 size: 15 residues. CDR3 loop: CASSIVAGQGYEQFF. CDR3 DNA: TGTGCCAGTAGTATAGTAGCCGGACAGGGATATGAGCAGTTCTTC.

The J gene is TRBJ1-3, the V gene TRBV2, with D perhaps TRBD1 (6 bases). From germline, CDR1 is SNHLY and CDR2 FYNNEI. V gave up 1 base and J gave up 8 bases, with 12 bases separating them. There are 14 residues in the CDR3. The DNA of the CDR3 is TGTGCCAGCAGTGAAGGGCGGGGGGCAGACACCATATATTTT. Amino acids: CASSEGRGADTIYF.

The chain carries TRBV11-3 and TRBJ2-5, with 9 nucleotides matching TRBD1. From germline, CDR1 is SGHNT and CDR2 YENEEA. The CDR3 is 15 residues long. With 5 bases clipped from V and 4 bases from J, the junction kept 8 bases outside the gene matches. The CDR3 DNA follows: TGTGCCAGCAGCCAGGACAGGGGTATGGGAGAGACCCAGTACTTC. It yields the protein CASSQDRGMGETQYF.

The chain links TRBV7-3 to TRBJ2-2; possible D gene TRBD1, 7 bases. CDR1 and CDR2 from the germline V gene are SGHTA and FQGTGA. Trimming cost V 5 bases and J 4 bases, with 14 bases left between them. The CDR3 sequence is 15 residues long. CDR3 amino acids: CASSPAGGSTGELFF. The CDR3 DNA sequence: TGTGCCAGCAGCCCAGCAGGGGGGAGCACCGGGGAGCTGTTTTTT.